This T cell receptor (beta chain) stems from a study of T cell responses to AZD1222 COVID-19 vaccine. Comments on this clone: Its specificity is unknown.

Sequenced by immunoSEQ multiplex PCR; TCRdb stores in-frame clones only, minus some. This sample carries roughly 120,000 clones, more than 85% of them seen once, and the ten largest clones take 2.8%. Germline CDR1 reads SGHTA; CDR2 reads FQGNSA. V was cut by 1 base and J by 2 bases, with 10 bases left in between. This CDR3 has 15 amino acids. Notes on the study in general: Vaccination with two AZD1222 doses was followed by a rise in Spike-specific TCR breadth and depth. It was only a handful of AZD1222 recipients who were seropositive at baseline. Epitopes outside B.1.351 and B.1.1.7 mutated regions reportedly drew nearly half of spike TCRs.

Source: peripheral blood, taken on day 0 of AZD1222 vaccination. The TCR originated in an adult in good health. The chain employs TRBV7-2 and TRBJ2-3, with D tentatively TRBD2 (6 bases). The CDR3 coding sequence is TGTGCCAGCAGCTTAGAAGGCGGGAACACAGATACGCAGTATTTT. Its translation: CASSLEGGNTDTQYF.